This TCR beta chain appears in the sequencing data of a study of blood T cell repertoires in COVID-19. At the level of the study: Samples taken during acute and convalescent COVID-19 were collected in the United States, Italy and Spain. T cells, B-cell-depleted T cells, or PBMCs provided the cDNA or gDNA that served as material.

The CDR3 sequence is 14 residues long. The germline V gene has CDR1 SGHNT and CDR2 YENEEA. After removal of 3 bases from V and 7 bases from J, the junction contained 7 bases not matched to a gene. Authors' analysis steps: Amplification from reference gene primers served as the basis for estimated nucleated cell counts. Generated by immunoSEQ multiplex PCR, the TCRdb table keeps only in-frame clones and is missing some. Clone size and V and J calls were adopted from that table, with D and trimming inferred from the DNA. The data hold about 25,000 clones, with around 85% observed a single time. This receptor was taken from a human donor with active COVID-19. The donor label of this sample is uncertain. Sequencing used peripheral blood. V and J are TRBV11-3 and TRBJ1-2; 8 nucleotides match TRBD1. The CDR3 DNA reads as TGTGCCAGCAGCTTTCCGCAGGGGGCGCGTGGCTACACCTTC. Translating it yields CASSFPQGARGYTF.